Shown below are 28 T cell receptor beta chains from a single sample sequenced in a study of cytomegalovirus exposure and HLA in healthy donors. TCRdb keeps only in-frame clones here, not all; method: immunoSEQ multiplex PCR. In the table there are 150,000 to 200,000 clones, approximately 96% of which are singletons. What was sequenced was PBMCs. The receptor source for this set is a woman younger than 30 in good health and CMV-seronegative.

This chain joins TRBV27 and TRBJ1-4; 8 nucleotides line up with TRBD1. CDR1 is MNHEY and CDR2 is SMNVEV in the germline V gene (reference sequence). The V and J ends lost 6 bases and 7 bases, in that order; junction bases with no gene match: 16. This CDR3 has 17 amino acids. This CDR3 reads CASRRRGTGGVSEKLFF. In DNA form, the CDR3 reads TGTGCCAGCAGGAGAAGGGGGACAGGCGGGGTTAGTGAAAAACTGTTTTTT.

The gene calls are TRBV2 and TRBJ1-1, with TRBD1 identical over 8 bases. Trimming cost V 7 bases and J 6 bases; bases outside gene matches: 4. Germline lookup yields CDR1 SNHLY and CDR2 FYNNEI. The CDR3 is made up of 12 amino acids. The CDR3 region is CASTTGASEAFF. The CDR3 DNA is TGTGCCAGCACGACAGGGGCCTCTGAAGCTTTCTTT.

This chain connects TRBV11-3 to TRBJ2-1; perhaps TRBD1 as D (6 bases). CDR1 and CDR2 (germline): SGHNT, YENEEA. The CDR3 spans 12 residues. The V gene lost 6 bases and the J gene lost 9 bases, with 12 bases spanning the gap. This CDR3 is CASSTGLGEQFF. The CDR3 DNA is TGTGCCAGCAGTACAGGGCTTGGTGAGCAGTTCTTC.

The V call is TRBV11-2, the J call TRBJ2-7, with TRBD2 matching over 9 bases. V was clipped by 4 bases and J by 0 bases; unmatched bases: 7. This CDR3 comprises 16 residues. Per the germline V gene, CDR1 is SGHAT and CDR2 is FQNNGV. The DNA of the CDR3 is TGTGCCAGCAGCTCTGAAGCGGGGGGAAGCTCCTACGAGCAGTACTTC. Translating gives CASSSEAGGSSYEQYF.

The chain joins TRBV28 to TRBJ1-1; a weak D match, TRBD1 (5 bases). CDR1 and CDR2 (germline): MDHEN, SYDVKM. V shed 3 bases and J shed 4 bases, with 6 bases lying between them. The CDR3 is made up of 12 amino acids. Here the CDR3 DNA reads TGTGCCAGCAGTTTTCAGGGCACTGAAGCTTTCTTT. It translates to CASSFQGTEAFF.

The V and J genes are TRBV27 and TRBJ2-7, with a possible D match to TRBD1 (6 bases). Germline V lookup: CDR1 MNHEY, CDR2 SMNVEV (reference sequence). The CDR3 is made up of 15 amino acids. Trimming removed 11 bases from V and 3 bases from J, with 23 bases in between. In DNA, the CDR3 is TGTGCCTCCCCGAGCAGGGGCGTCTGGTTCTACGAGCAGTACTTC. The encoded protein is CASPSRGVWFYEQYF.

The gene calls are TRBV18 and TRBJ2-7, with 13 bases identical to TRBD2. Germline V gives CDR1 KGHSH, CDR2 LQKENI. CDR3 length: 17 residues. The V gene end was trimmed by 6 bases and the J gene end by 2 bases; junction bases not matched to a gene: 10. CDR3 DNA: TGTGCCAGCTCCCCTAATGGGGGACTAGCGGGGACCTACGAGCAGTACTTC. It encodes CASSPNGGLAGTYEQYF.

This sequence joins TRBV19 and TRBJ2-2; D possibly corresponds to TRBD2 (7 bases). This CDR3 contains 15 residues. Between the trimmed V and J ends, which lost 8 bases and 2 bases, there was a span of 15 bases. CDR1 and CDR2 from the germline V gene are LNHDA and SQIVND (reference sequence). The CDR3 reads CASALGGANTGELFF. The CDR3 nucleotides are TGTGCCAGTGCTCTTGGGGGGGCCAACACCGGGGAGCTGTTTTTT.

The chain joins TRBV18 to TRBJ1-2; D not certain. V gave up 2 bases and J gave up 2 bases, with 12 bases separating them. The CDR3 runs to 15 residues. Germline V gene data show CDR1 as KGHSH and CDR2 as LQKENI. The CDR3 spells CASSPARTGNYGYTF. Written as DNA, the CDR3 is TGTGCCAGCTCACCAGCACGGACGGGGAACTATGGCTACACCTTC. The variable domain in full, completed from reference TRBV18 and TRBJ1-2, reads NAGVMQNPRHLVRRRGQEARLRCSPMKGHSHVYWYRQLPEEGLKFMVYLQKENIIDESGMPKERFSAEFPKEGPSILRIQQVVRGDSAAYFCASSPARTGNYGYTFGSGTRLTVV.

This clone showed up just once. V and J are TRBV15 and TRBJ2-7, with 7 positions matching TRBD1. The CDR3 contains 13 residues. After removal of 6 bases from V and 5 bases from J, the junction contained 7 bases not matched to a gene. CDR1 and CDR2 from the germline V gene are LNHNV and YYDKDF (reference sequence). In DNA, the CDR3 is TGTGCCACCAGAGCGACAGGGTTCAACGAGCAGTACTTC. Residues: CATRATGFNEQYF.

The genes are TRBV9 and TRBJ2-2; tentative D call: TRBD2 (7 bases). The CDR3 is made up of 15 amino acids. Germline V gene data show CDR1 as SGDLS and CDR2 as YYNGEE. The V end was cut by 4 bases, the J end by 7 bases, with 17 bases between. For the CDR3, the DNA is TGTGCCAGCAGCCCCGTGGGGGGGCGGGGCGGGGAGCTGTTTTTT. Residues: CASSPVGGRGGELFF. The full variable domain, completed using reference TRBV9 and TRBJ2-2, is DSGVTQTPKHLITATGQRVTLRCSPRSGDLSVYWYQQSLDQGLQFLIQYYNGEERAKGNILERFSAQQFPDLHSELNLSSLELGDSALYFCASSPVGGRGGELFFGEGSRLTVL.

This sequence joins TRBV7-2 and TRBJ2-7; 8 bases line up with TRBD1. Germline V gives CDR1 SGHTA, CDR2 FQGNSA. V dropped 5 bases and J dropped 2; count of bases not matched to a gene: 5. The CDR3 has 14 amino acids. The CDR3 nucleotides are TGTGCCAGCAGCCCTGTGACAGGGGCCTACGAGCAGTACTTC. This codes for CASSPVTGAYEQYF.

CDR3 in DNA: TGTGCCAGCAGCTTGGTGGCGGGGTCCAACGAGCAGTACTTC. It yields the protein CASSLVAGSNEQYF. The genes are TRBV5-4 and TRBJ2-7; D may be TRBD2 (6 bases). CDR1 and CDR2 (germline): SGHNT, YYREEE (reference sequence). The CDR3 is 14 amino acids. Trimming removed 0 bases from V and 5 bases from J, with 12 bases in between. The variable domain in full, with the rest retrieved from reference TRBV5-4 and TRBJ2-7, is ETGVTQSPTHLIKTRGQQVTLRCSSQSGHNTVSWYQQALGQGPQFIFQYYREEENGRGNFPPRFSGLQFPNYSSELNVNALELDDSALYLCASSLVAGSNEQYFGPGTRLTVT.

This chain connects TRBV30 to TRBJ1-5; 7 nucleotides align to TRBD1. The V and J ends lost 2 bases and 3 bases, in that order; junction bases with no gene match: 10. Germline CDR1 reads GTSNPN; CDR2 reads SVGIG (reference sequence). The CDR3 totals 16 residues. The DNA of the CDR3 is TGTGCCTGGAGTAATACAGGGGTCCTACACAATCAGCCCCAGCATTTT. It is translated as CAWSNTGVLHNQPQHF.

The CDR3 is CASSAFQVVGELFF. For the CDR3, the DNA is TGTGCCAGCAGCGCATTTCAGGTCGTCGGGGAGCTGTTTTTT. The chain carries TRBV7-2 and TRBJ2-2; D unclear. Trimming stripped 5 bases from V and 7 bases from J, with 14 bases between. The CDR3 consists of 14 residues. From germline, CDR1 is SGHTA and CDR2 FQGNSA.

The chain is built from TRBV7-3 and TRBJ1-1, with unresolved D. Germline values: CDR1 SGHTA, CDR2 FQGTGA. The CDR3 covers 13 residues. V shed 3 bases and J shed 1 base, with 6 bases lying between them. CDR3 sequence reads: CASSFSRNTEAFF. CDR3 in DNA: TGTGCCAGCAGCTTTAGCAGGAACACTGAAGCTTTCTTT.

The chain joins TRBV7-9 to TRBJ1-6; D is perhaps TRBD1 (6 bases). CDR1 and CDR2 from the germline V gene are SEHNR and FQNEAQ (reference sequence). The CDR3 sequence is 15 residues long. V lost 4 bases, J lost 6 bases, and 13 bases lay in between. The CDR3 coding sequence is TGTGCCAGCAGCTCCGGACAGTTACCTAATTCACCCCTCCACTTT. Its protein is CASSSGQLPNSPLHF.

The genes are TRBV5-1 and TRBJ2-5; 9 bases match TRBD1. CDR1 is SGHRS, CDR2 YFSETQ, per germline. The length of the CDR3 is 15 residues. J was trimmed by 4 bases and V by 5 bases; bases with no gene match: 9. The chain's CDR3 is CASRMAGTGTETQYF. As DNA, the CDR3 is TGCGCCAGCAGGATGGCCGGGACAGGGACAGAGACCCAGTACTTC. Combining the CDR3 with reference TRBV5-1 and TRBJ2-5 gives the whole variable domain KAGVTQTPRYLIKTRGQQVTLSCSPISGHRSVSWYQQTPGQGLQFLFEYFSETQRNKGNFPGRFSGRQFSNSRSEMNVSTLELGDSALYLCASRMAGTGTETQYFGPGTRLLVL.

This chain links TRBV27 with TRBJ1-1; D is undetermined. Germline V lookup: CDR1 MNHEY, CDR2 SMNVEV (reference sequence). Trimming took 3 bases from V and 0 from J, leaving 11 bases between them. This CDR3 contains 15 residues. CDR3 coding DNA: TGTGCCAGCAGTTTTTATGAGGGATTGAACACTGAAGCTTTCTTT. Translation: CASSFYEGLNTEAFF.

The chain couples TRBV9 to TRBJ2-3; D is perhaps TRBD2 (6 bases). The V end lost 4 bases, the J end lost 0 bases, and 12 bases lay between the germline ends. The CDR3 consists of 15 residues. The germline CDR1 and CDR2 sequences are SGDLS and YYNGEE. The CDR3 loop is CASSPLADSTDTQYF. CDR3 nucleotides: TGTGCCAGCAGCCCCTTAGCGGATAGCACAGATACGCAGTATTTT.

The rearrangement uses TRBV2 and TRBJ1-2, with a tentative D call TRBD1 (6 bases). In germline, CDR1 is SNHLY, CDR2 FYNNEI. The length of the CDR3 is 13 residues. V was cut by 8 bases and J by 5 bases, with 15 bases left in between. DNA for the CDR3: TGTGCCAGCCGGGACAAGGCGACATATGGCTACACCTTC. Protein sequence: CASRDKATYGYTF.

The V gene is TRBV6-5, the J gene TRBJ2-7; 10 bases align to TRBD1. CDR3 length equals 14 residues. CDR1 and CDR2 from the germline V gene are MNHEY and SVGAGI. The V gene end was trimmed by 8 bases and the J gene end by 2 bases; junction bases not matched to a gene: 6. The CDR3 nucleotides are TGTGCCAGCGGGGGGACAGGGGCCCCCTACGAGCAGTACTTC. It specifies CASGGTGAPYEQYF.

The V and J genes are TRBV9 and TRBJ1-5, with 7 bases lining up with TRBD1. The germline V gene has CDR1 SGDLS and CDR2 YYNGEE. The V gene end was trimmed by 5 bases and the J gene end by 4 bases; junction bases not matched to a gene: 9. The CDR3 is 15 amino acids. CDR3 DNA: TGTGCCAGCAGTCCACGGGACAGTATAAATCAGCCCCAGCATTTT. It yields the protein CASSPRDSINQPQHF.

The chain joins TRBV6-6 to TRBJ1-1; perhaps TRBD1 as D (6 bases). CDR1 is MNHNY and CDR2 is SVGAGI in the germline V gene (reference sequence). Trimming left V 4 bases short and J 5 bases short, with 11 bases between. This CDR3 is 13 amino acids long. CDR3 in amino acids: CASSSTGKTEAFF. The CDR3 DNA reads TGTGCCAGCAGTTCCACAGGGAAGACTGAAGCTTTCTTT.

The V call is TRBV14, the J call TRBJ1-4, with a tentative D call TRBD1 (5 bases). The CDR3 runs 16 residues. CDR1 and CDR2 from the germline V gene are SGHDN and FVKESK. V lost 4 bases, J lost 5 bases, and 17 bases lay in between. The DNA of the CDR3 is TGTGCCAGCAGCCCTTCGCCGGGACTGATGAATGAAAAACTGTTTTTT. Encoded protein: CASSPSPGLMNEKLFF. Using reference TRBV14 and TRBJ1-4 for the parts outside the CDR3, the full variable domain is EAGVTQFPSHSVIEKGQTVTLRCDPISGHDNLYWYRRVMGKEIKFLLHFVKESKQDESGMPNNRFLAERTGGTYSTLKVQPAELEDSGVYFCASSPSPGLMNEKLFFGSGTQLSVL.

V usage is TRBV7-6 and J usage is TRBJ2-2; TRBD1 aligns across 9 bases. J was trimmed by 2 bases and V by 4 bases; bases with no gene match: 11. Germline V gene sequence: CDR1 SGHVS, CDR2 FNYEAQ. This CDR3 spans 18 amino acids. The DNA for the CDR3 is TGTGCCAGCAGCTATCCCCCGGGACAGGGTTATAACACCGGGGAGCTGTTTTTT. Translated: CASSYPPGQGYNTGELFF.

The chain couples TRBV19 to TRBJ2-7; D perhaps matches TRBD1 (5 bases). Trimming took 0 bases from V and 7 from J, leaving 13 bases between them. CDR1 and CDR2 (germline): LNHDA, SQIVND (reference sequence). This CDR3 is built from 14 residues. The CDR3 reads CASSIDFQGREQYF. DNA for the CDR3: TGTGCCAGTAGTATAGATTTTCAGGGCAGGGAGCAGTACTTC.

CDR3 in amino acids: CASTSGATNEKLFF. In nucleotides, the CDR3 is TGCGCCAGCACCTCAGGGGCAACTAATGAAAAACTGTTTTTT. This chain connects TRBV4-1 to TRBJ1-4, with a possible D match to TRBD1 (6 bases). This CDR3 has 14 amino acids. V dropped 7 bases and J dropped 0 bases, with 9 bases sitting between them. From germline, CDR1 is MGHRA and CDR2 YSYEKL.